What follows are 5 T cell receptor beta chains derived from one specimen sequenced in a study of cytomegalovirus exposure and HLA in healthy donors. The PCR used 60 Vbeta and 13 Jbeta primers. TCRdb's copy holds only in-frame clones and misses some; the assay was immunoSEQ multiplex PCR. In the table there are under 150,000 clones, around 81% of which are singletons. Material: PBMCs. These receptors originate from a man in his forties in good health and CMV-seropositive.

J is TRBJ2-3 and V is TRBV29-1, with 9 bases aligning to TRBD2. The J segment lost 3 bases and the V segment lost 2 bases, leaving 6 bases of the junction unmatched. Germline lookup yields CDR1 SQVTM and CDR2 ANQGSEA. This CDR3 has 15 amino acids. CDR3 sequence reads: CSVESRGGATDTQYF. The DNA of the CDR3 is TGCAGCGTTGAATCCCGCGGGGGGGCGACAGATACGCAGTATTTT.

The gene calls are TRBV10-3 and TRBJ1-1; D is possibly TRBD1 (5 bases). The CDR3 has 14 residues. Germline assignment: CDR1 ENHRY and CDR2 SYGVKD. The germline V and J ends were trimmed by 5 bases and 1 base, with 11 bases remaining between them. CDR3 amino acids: CAISRYGQNTEAFF. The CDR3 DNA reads TGTGCCATCAGTCGATATGGACAGAACACTGAAGCTTTCTTT.

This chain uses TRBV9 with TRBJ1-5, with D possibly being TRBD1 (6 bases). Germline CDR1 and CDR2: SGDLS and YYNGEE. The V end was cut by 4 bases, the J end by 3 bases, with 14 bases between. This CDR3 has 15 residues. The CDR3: CASSQTGNYNQPQHF. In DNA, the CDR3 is TGTGCCAGCAGCCAGACAGGAAACTACAATCAGCCCCAGCATTTT.

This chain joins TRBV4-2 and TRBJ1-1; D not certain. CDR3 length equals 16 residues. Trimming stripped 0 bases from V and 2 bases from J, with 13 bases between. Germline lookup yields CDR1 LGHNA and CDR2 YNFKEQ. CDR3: CASSQDLGKPNTEAFF. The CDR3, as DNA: TGTGCCAGCAGCCAAGATCTGGGCAAGCCAAACACTGAAGCTTTCTTT.

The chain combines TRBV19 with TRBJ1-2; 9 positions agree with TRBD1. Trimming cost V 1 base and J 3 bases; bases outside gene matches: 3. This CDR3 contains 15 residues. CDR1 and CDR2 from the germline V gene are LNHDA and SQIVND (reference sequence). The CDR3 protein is CASSIGGQGHYGYTF. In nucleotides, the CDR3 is TGTGCCAGTAGTATAGGGGGACAGGGACACTATGGCTACACCTTC.